Listed below are T cell receptor beta chains from one sample, sequenced in a study of blood T cells in healthy people across ages. Each CDR3 protein gets one entry after TCRdb re-called the 5' RACE reads with MiXCR. The sample has roughly 800,000 distinct CDR3 sequences; more than 45% are singletons. The sequencing sample was made of blood. The receptors originated from a man younger than 40 in good health. CDR3s include the opening cysteine and the closing phenylalanine or tryptophan. D genes are given only for firm matches.

>TRBJ2-3|.|TRBV12-3/TRBV12-4
CATCLRESTDTQYF
>TRBJ2-3|TRBD1|TRBV29-1
CSGRQGLITDTQYF
>TRBJ2-7|TRBD1|TRBV29-1
CSVGDRGYEQYF
>.|.|TRBV30
CAWSVLRGHYEQYF
>TRBJ2-5|.|TRBV2
CASNGLRGGEQYF
>TRBJ2-7|TRBD1|TRBV27
CASSWGGTGSYEQYF
>TRBJ1-4|.|TRBV29-1
CSVEGGLGEKLFF
>.|.|TRBV29-1
CSVESDSNNEQYF
>TRBJ2-3|.|TRBV4-2
CTSSQESDRTDTQYF
>TRBJ1-4|.|TRBV7-9
CASSWGNEKLFF
>TRBJ2-1|.|TRBV28
CASSLLVGQYNEQFF
>TRBJ1-6|.|TRBV28
CASSLIQSNSPLHF
>TRBJ2-5|.|TRBV15
CATSKGDSHQETQYF
>.|.|TRBV29-1
CSVVGVTQYF
>TRBJ2-7|.|TRBV7-2
CASSLGGGGEQYF
>TRBJ2-7|.|TRBV20-1
CSASKSSYEQYF
>TRBJ1-2|.|TRBV6-1
CASRLMAGDYGYTF
>TRBJ2-7|TRBD2|TRBV12-3/TRBV12-4
CASSPTVASGSGEQYF
>TRBJ2-3|.|TRBV4-2
CASSQSASLADTQYF
>TRBJ2-1|.|TRBV7-2
CASSLQASDYNEQFF
>TRBJ2-5|TRBD1|TRBV12-3/TRBV12-4
CASSQTGGGETQYF
>TRBJ1-1|.|TRBV6-5
CASSYGGLREAFF
>TRBJ2-7|.|TRBV7-2
CASSLGSGQPYEQYF
>TRBJ2-5|.|TRBV5-1
CASSLGRSEQETQYF
>TRBJ2-1|TRBD2|TRBV4-2
CASSRQPLVAGEHNEQFF
>TRBJ2-3|TRBD2|TRBV2
CASSPMPGAGGPNTQYF
>TRBJ2-7|TRBD1|TRBV20-1
CSALGQGSYEQYF
>TRBJ2-1|TRBD2|TRBV5-1
CASSLSLAGGYNEQFF
>TRBJ1-2|.|TRBV5-1
CASSPDIDYGYTF
>TRBJ1-5|.|TRBV27
CASTPQGRDVQPQHF
>TRBJ1-1|TRBD1|TRBV4-2
CASSQETRDRDGTEAFF
>TRBJ2-7|.|TRBV20-1
CSARAGVEQYF
>TRBJ2-1|.|TRBV20-1
CSASELNEQFF
>TRBJ2-7|.|TRBV6-1
CAARRGAEKYF
>TRBJ2-7|.|TRBV27
CASTQGYPSYEQYF
>TRBJ2-7|.|TRBV20-1
CSAGTGDREQYF
>TRBJ1-1|TRBD1|TRBV7-9
CASSSGTVVLEAFF